A single sample is the source of the 13 T cell receptor beta chains below, sequenced in a study of blood T cell repertoires in COVID-19. The method was immunoSEQ multiplex PCR; TCRdb's version includes in-frame clones alone and lacks a portion of them. The table includes roughly 430,000 clones, approximately 88% detected once. What was sequenced was PBMCs or T cells enriched from blood (not recorded which). All receptors come from a woman in her forties with acute COVID-19.

This chain connects TRBV5-4 to TRBJ2-1, with D perhaps matching TRBD2 (5 bases). The CDR3 sequence is 13 residues long. The V gene's germline CDR1 is SGHNT and CDR2 YYREEE (reference sequence). Trimming took off 2 bases at V and 5 bases at J, with 8 bases between the two ends. The CDR3 is CASSFGENNEQFF. The CDR3 DNA sequence: TGTGCCAGCAGCTTCGGGGAAAACAATGAGCAGTTCTTC.

The rearrangement links TRBV6-5 to TRBJ1-2, with TRBD1 as a possible D gene (5 bases). Per the germline V gene, CDR1 is MNHEY and CDR2 is SVGAGI. The V gene lost 8 bases and the J gene lost 3 bases, with 10 bases spanning the gap. The CDR3 covers 12 residues. The CDR3 nucleotides read TGTGCCAGCTTCCGGGGGGACTATGGCTACACCTTC. It encodes CASFRGDYGYTF.

This clone was recorded only once. This chain uses TRBV7-7 with TRBJ2-7; a weak D match, TRBD2 (6 bases). The CDR3 consists of 15 residues. Trimming cost V 5 bases and J 7 bases, with 21 bases left between them. Germline assignment: CDR1 SSHAT and CDR2 FNYEAQ (reference sequence). The CDR3 protein is CASSPNPALGGEQYF. The CDR3 bases are TGTGCCAGCAGCCCCAACCCGGCCCTCGGGGGTGAGCAGTACTTC.

This chain connects TRBV5-1 to TRBJ1-2, with a possible D match to TRBD1 (6 bases). The CDR3 spans 13 residues. Germline CDR1 is SGHRS and CDR2 is YFSETQ. Trimming left V 4 bases short and J 4 bases short, with 11 bases between. The CDR3 DNA reads TGCGCCAGCAGCACAGGGCCCGCCTATGGCTACACCTTC. Protein product: CASSTGPAYGYTF.

J is TRBJ1-5 and V is TRBV5-6; D is ambiguous. This CDR3 region has 13 residues. Trimming took off 4 bases at V and 7 bases at J, with 12 bases between the two ends. Germline values: CDR1 SGHDT, CDR2 YYEEEE. CDR3: CASSPGSQQPQHF. DNA for the CDR3: TGTGCCAGCAGCCCGGGGTCCCAGCAGCCCCAGCATTTT.

The chain uses TRBV10-3 and TRBJ2-1; 8 bases are a match to TRBD2. Germline CDR1 is ENHRY and CDR2 is SYGVKD. Trimming removed 0 bases from V and 1 base from J; junction bases left unmatched: 11. This CDR3 comprises 19 residues. CDR3 nucleotide sequence: TGTGCCATCAGTGAGTCAGGTGTTCCAGGGACTAGGTCCTACAATGAGCAGTTCTTC. It encodes CAISESGVPGTRSYNEQFF.

The rearrangement links TRBV30 to TRBJ1-6; 8 bases are a match to TRBD1. The germline CDR1 and CDR2 sequences are GTSNPN and SVGIG (reference sequence). There are 18 residues in the CDR3. The ends lost 1 base at V and 11 bases at J; junction bases unmatched: 19. The CDR3 DNA reads as TGTGCCTGGAGTGATCATATCCTCCGGGACAGGAGGTTCGCACCCCTCCACTTT. Translating gives CAWSDHILRDRRFAPLHF.

The V gene is TRBV2, the J gene TRBJ1-5; 8 bases map to TRBD1. CDR3 length equals 15 residues. Trimming removed 3 bases from V and 5 bases from J; junction bases left unmatched: 6. From germline, CDR1 is SNHLY and CDR2 FYNNEI. The CDR3 DNA sequence: TGTGCCAGCAGTGATACAGGGGGGCGATATCAGCCCCAGCATTTT. It specifies CASSDTGGRYQPQHF.

V gene TRBV20-1 combines with J gene TRBJ2-3; 15 nucleotides agree with TRBD2. The CDR3 is made up of 18 amino acids. Germline CDR1 and CDR2: DFQATT and SNEGSKA (reference sequence). V lost 3 bases and J lost 0; bases outside the gene matches: 7. The CDR3 DNA reads TGCAGTGCTAGTGGACTAGCGGGGGGGCAAGGAAGCACAGATACGCAGTATTTT. Encoded protein: CSASGLAGGQGSTDTQYF.

The V call is TRBV7-9, the J call TRBJ2-5; tentative D call: TRBD2 (6 bases). Per germline, CDR1 SEHNR and CDR2 FQNEAQ (reference sequence). Trimming removed 5 bases at V and 5 bases at J, with 15 bases between. This CDR3 has 14 residues. This CDR3 reads CASSISGTRETQYF. The CDR3 DNA reads as TGTGCCAGCAGCATATCAGGGACTCGGGAGACCCAGTACTTC.

The chain is built from TRBV19 and TRBJ1-5, with TRBD1 as a possible D gene (5 bases). The V gene's germline CDR1 is LNHDA and CDR2 SQIVND (reference sequence). The CDR3 runs to 15 residues. V gave up 3 bases and J gave up 5 bases, with 14 bases separating them. The DNA of the CDR3 is TGTGCCAGTAGTATTACTCAGGGCAGGCATCAGCCCCAGCATTTT. It codes for CASSITQGRHQPQHF. The full variable domain, in which reference TRBV19 and TRBJ1-5 provide the parts outside the CDR3, is DGGITQSPKYLFRKEGQNVTLSCEQNLNHDAMYWYRQDPGQGLRLIYYSQIVNDFQKGDIAEGYSVSREKKESFPLTVTSAQKNPTAFYLCASSITQGRHQPQHFGDGTRLSIL.

V gene TRBV27 combines with J gene TRBJ1-1; weak D call: TRBD1 (6 bases). Germline values: CDR1 MNHEY, CDR2 SMNVEV (reference sequence). The ends were cut back, 5 bases at V and 11 bases at J, with 18 bases in the middle. This CDR3 is built from 13 residues. The CDR3 here is CASSGRTDLWAFF. In DNA form, the CDR3 reads TGTGCCAGCAGTGGACGGACAGACCTCTGGGCTTTCTTT.

This chain uses TRBV9 with TRBJ2-4; 15 positions agree with TRBD2. Germline values: CDR1 SGDLS, CDR2 YYNGEE. The length of the CDR3 is 19 residues. V trimming: 3 bases; J trimming: 0 bases; junction bases outside the gene matches: 7. The CDR3 here is CASSAGTSGGTLAKNIQYF. CDR3 nucleotide sequence: TGTGCCAGCAGCGCCGGGACTAGCGGGGGGACCTTAGCCAAAAACATTCAGTACTTC.